The 22 T cell receptor beta chains given below trace back to one sample, sequenced in a study of cytomegalovirus exposure and HLA in healthy donors. It was with 60 Vbeta and 13 Jbeta primers that the PCR ran. Profiling relied on immunoSEQ multiplex PCR, and the TCRdb table lists in-frame clones only, not all of them. In the table there are 150,000 to 200,000 clones, 78% of which are singletons. The sample taken for sequencing was PBMCs. These receptors came from a woman aged 25 to 39 in good health and CMV-seropositive.

The genes are TRBV5-1 and TRBJ2-1; 8 nucleotides line up with TRBD2. There are 16 residues in the CDR3. V lost 0 bases to trimming and J lost 4 bases; unmatched junction nucleotides: 6. The V gene's germline CDR1 is SGHRS and CDR2 YFSETQ. The CDR3 bases are TGCGCCAGCAGCTTGGAAGGCGGGAGGAGTTACAATGAGCAGTTCTTC. It specifies CASSLEGGRSYNEQFF.

V and J are TRBV5-4 and TRBJ2-1, with 7 nucleotides matching TRBD2. J lost 0 bases, V lost 8 bases, and 5 bases had no gene match. Germline V gives CDR1 SGHNT, CDR2 YYREEE (reference sequence). The CDR3 is made up of 14 amino acids. The CDR3 bases are TGTGCCAGTGAGCGGGGCGGCTCCTACAATGAGCAGTTCTTC. Encoded protein: CASERGGSYNEQFF.

The chain recombines TRBV4-1 with TRBJ2-5; 10 bases align to TRBD1. The germline V gene encodes CDR1 MGHRA and CDR2 YSYEKL. Losses at the gene ends were 2 bases for V and 0 bases for J; bases not matched to a gene: 9. The CDR3 has 18 residues. For the CDR3, the DNA is TGCGCCAGCAGCCAACCGGACAGGGGGGGAGTGTACCAAGAGACCCAGTACTTC. Amino acid sequence: CASSQPDRGGVYQETQYF.

The chain couples TRBV9 to TRBJ1-5; perhaps TRBD1 as D (5 bases). Germline CDR1 SGDLS, CDR2 YYNGEE. Between the trimmed V and J ends, which lost 3 bases and 6 bases, there was a span of 10 bases. The CDR3 length is 13 residues. The CDR3 here is CASSEGPGQPQHF. The CDR3 DNA is TGTGCCAGCAGCGAGGGGCCCGGTCAGCCCCAGCATTTT.

As regards this clone: The same CDR3 is also encoded by other DNA sequences in this sample. V is TRBV7-9 and J is TRBJ1-2; TRBD1 matches at 10 bases. Germline V gene data show CDR1 as SEHNR and CDR2 as FQNEAQ (reference sequence). This CDR3 has 14 amino acids. V dropped 1 base and J dropped 4; count of bases not matched to a gene: 0. CDR3 nucleotides: TGTGCCAGCAGCTTAGGGACAGGGGGCTATGGCTACACCTTC. Its translation is CASSLGTGGYGYTF.

This clone was seen a handful of times. J is TRBJ2-7 and V is TRBV29-1, with TRBD1 matching 9 bases. The CDR3 is made up of 14 amino acids. Germline V gene sequence: CDR1 SQVTM, CDR2 ANQGSEA. V lost 1 base to trimming and J lost 7 bases; unmatched junction nucleotides: 8. The CDR3 region has the DNA TGCAGCGTTGAAGGCGCCGGGACAGGGAGTGAGCAGTACTTC. Translating gives CSVEGAGTGSEQYF.

This clone turned up a few times. This chain links TRBV19 with TRBJ2-3; D is undetermined. In germline, CDR1 is LNHDA, CDR2 SQIVND (reference sequence). V was clipped by 3 bases and J by 5 bases, with 15 bases between them. This CDR3 has 15 amino acids. This CDR3 is CASSMAGVQRDTQYF. The CDR3 DNA reads TGTGCCAGTAGTATGGCCGGTGTGCAGCGAGATACGCAGTATTTT.

The CDR3 spells CASSYGLADQETQYF. The CDR3, as DNA: TGTGCCAGCAGTTACGGCCTAGCGGACCAAGAGACCCAGTACTTC. The V call is TRBV6-5, the J call TRBJ2-5; 7 bases agree with TRBD2. The CDR3 contains 15 residues. V shed 2 bases and J 0 bases; nucleotides not matched to a gene: 3. CDR1 is MNHEY and CDR2 is SVGAGI in the germline V gene.

CDR3 sequence reads: CASRSSSGGNSYEQYF. The DNA for the CDR3 is TGTGCCAGCAGGTCCTCTAGCGGGGGTAACTCCTACGAGCAGTACTTC. V and J are TRBV7-3 and TRBJ2-7; 10 nucleotides agree with TRBD2. The CDR3 totals 16 residues. Germline V gene sequence: CDR1 SGHTA, CDR2 FQGTGA. With 6 bases clipped from V and 0 bases from J, the junction kept 8 bases outside the gene matches.

The rearrangement joins TRBV28 to TRBJ2-7; TRBD1 might be the D (7 bases). Deletions cut 3 bases from V and 6 bases from J, with 12 bases between. CDR3 length: 13 residues. Germline lookup yields CDR1 MDHEN and CDR2 SYDVKM. CDR3 sequence reads: CASSLSQGGEQYF. The CDR3 bases are TGTGCCAGCAGTTTGAGTCAGGGGGGCGAGCAGTACTTC.

The chain uses TRBV18 and TRBJ2-7; 8 nucleotides align to TRBD1. CDR1 is KGHSH, CDR2 LQKENI, per germline. This CDR3 is built from 13 residues. Germline trimming cut 6 bases from V and 5 bases from J; bases unmatched to any gene: 6. The CDR3 nucleotides read TGTGCCAGCTCCGGGACAGGTAACAACGAGCAGTACTTC. Translated: CASSGTGNNEQYF. Full variable domain (rest looked up from reference TRBV18 and TRBJ2-7): NAGVMQNPRHLVRRRGQEARLRCSPMKGHSHVYWYRQLPEEGLKFMVYLQKENIIDESGMPKERFSAEFPKEGPSILRIQQVVRGDSAAYFCASSGTGNNEQYFGPGTRLTVT.

V is TRBV27 and J is TRBJ1-1, with D tentatively TRBD1 (5 bases). Per germline, CDR1 MNHEY and CDR2 SMNVEV (reference sequence). The CDR3 sequence is 14 residues long. Trimming stripped 6 bases from V and 1 base from J, with 12 bases between. The CDR3 coding sequence is TGTGCCAGCAGATGGGGGGTTGGGAACACTGAAGCTTTCTTT. Translation gives CASRWGVGNTEAFF.

The chain recombines TRBV6-5 with TRBJ1-2; 8 nucleotides align to TRBD1. Germline lookup yields CDR1 MNHEY and CDR2 SVGAGI. The ends lost 6 bases at V and 4 bases at J; junction bases unmatched: 10. CDR3 length: 15 amino acids. CDR3 in DNA: TGTGCCAGCAGGGCCCCTGACAGGGGCGTCTATGGCTACACCTTC. The encoded protein is CASRAPDRGVYGYTF.

V and J are TRBV29-1 and TRBJ1-1, with no clear D. Trimming removed 4 bases at V and 0 bases at J, with 6 bases between. Germline V gene lookup returns CDR1 SQVTM and CDR2 ANQGSEA. This CDR3 has 12 amino acids. Here the CDR3 reads CSVAGLNTEAFF. In nucleotides, the CDR3 is TGCAGCGTTGCTGGGCTGAACACTGAAGCTTTCTTT.

This clone was recorded a few times. CDR3 coding DNA: TGTGCCAGCGGAGACGGGAATCAGCCCCAGCATTTT. It translates to CASGDGNQPQHF. The chain joins TRBV2 to TRBJ1-5; D unresolved. V lost 8 bases and J lost 4, with 9 bases in between. CDR3 length: 12 amino acids. Germline V gene data show CDR1 as SNHLY and CDR2 as FYNNEI.

The chain links TRBV4-3 to TRBJ1-1, with 10 bases fitting TRBD1. CDR1 and CDR2 from the germline V gene are LGHNA and YSLEER. V lost 1 base, J lost 3 bases, and 2 bases stayed unmatched. This CDR3 is 15 amino acids long. CDR3 in amino acids: CASSQGTGGYTEAFF. The CDR3 DNA reads as TGCGCCAGCAGCCAAGGGACAGGGGGTTACACTGAAGCTTTCTTT.

This clone showed up just once. V gene TRBV14 combines with J gene TRBJ2-1, with D perhaps TRBD2 (6 bases). V shed 4 bases and J shed 14 bases, with 15 bases lying between them. The CDR3 has 12 residues. Germline V lookup: CDR1 SGHDN, CDR2 FVKESK. The CDR3 here is CASSPTRGFEFF. CDR3 coding DNA: TGTGCCAGCAGCCCGACCCGGGGGTTCGAGTTCTTC.

This clone occurred a few times. This chain connects TRBV4-3 to TRBJ1-4; D uncertain. V lost 1 base and J 8 bases, leaving 5 bases between the germline ends. Germline V gene sequence: CDR1 LGHNA, CDR2 YSLEER. The CDR3 is 12 amino acids. CDR3 sequence: CASSQVREKLFF. CDR3 coding DNA: TGCGCCAGCAGCCAAGTCCGGGAAAAACTGTTTTTT.

This chain links TRBV28 with TRBJ2-3; TRBD2 agrees at 9 bases. Germline lookup yields CDR1 MDHEN and CDR2 SYDVKM. Trimming cost V 5 bases and J 2 bases; bases outside gene matches: 5. The CDR3 sequence is 15 residues long. The CDR3 region is CASSPLAGNTDTQYF. DNA of the CDR3: TGTGCCAGCAGTCCCCTAGCGGGGAACACAGATACGCAGTATTTT.

The chain is built from TRBV27 and TRBJ1-6; D gene uncertain. There are 15 residues in the CDR3. Per germline, CDR1 MNHEY and CDR2 SMNVEV (reference sequence). Trimming pared 3 bases from V and 9 bases from J, leaving 15 bases between. The DNA of the CDR3 is TGTGCCAGCAGTTTTTTCCGCGGAGAGTTTTCACCCCTCCACTTT. Translating gives CASSFFRGEFSPLHF.

V and J are TRBV4-3 and TRBJ1-2; D is possibly TRBD1 (5 bases). Germline V gene data show CDR1 as LGHNA and CDR2 as YSLEER. The CDR3 contains 15 residues. V gave up 1 base and J gave up 4 bases, with 13 bases separating them. This CDR3 is CASSQGYGGTYGYTF. CDR3 DNA: TGCGCCAGCAGCCAAGGGTACGGGGGTACCTATGGCTACACCTTC.

The V gene is TRBV2, the J gene TRBJ2-7; 7 nucleotides match TRBD1. This CDR3 has 16 amino acids. Germline loops: CDR1 SNHLY, CDR2 FYNNEI. With V trimmed by 5 bases and J by 0 bases, 10 bases remained unmatched. The CDR3 coding sequence is TGTGCCAGCAGTCTCGCACAGGGGTTCAGCTCCTACGAGCAGTACTTC. This sequence encodes CASSLAQGFSSYEQYF.